The T cell receptor beta chain described here comes from a study of blood T cell repertoires in COVID-19. This CDR3 has 15 residues. Germline-derived CDR1 and CDR2 are LNHNV and YYDKDF (reference sequence). Trimming stripped 0 bases from V and 0 bases from J, with 6 bases between. Original processing notes: Estimated nucleated cell counts came from reference gene primer amplification. The protocol was immunoSEQ multiplex PCR, while the TCRdb copy is restricted to in-frame clones and leaves out a portion. The V and J calls and the clone size are those of that table, but D and trimming were determined from the DNA. Among 70,000 to 95,000 clones listed, more than 75% were seen once.

The material sequenced was peripheral blood. This TCR derives from a human donor in a cohort sampled during active COVID-19. This rearrangement joins TRBV15 to TRBJ1-3; D is ambiguous. CDR3 in amino acids: CATSRDRHSGNTIYF. The CDR3, as DNA: TGTGCCACCAGCAGAGACAGGCACTCTGGAAACACCATATATTTT.